The clone carrying this T cell receptor (beta chain) was detected ten times or more. As yet, its antigen is unknown. The germline gene is not matched at one end of the junction; a read error may be the cause. Molecular-barcoded quantitative 5'-RACE produced these TCR beta libraries. Using its own MiXCR run on the 5' RACE reads, TCRdb lists one record per CDR3 protein. The sample comprises fewer than 400,000 distinct CDR3 sequences, 7% to 9% of which are singletons, and roughly 15% rests with the top ten. The sample comes from a study of CD8 T cells in ankylosing spondylitis. General study points: About 8 highly homologous variants made up a TCR beta motif, and this motif appeared characteristic of ankylosing spondylitis blood. Disease-linked clones displayed a CD8+ phenotype and appeared relatively rarely in peripheral blood. There were earlier reports of some motif variants in reactive arthritis synovial fluid and blood. Reports say disease-linked clones showed up significantly more in matched ankylosing spondylitis synovial fluid.

There are 13 residues in the CDR3. This clonotype was obtained from a male donor with ankylosing spondylitis. Sequenced input: blood, either unsorted or a sorted T cell fraction (not recorded which). The V gene is TRBV12-3 or TRBV12-4, the J gene TRBJ2-3, with 11 bases that match TRBD2. DNA for the CDR3: TGTGCCAGCAGTGTAGCGGGAGGGGATACGCAGTATTTT. Translation: CASSVAGGDTQYF.